This T cell receptor beta chain was retrieved from a study of regulatory T cells in long-lasting Graves disease. Ten or more counts support this clonotype. Its antigen is unidentified. V lost 6 bases, J lost 4 bases, and 17 bases lay in between. The CDR3 sequence is 15 residues long. Germline V gene lookup returns CDR1 SNHLY and CDR2 FYNNEI. Study results and caveats: The study found lower TCR diversity in persistent Graves' patients than in newly diagnosed ones. Persistent disease was associated with favored TRBV28 usage and with favored use of TRBJ1-2 and TRBJ2-5.

Through Arm-PCR of CDR3 regions and iRepertoire HTBI primers, TCR beta libraries were built. TCRdb fed the multiplex PCR reads into MiXCR, producing one record per CDR3 protein. The sample lists 450,000 to 600,000 distinct CDR3 sequences; about 17% were seen once. Time point: newly diagnosed GD, antithyroid drugs for less than 3 months. Generation of the TCR library employed RNA extracted from PBMCs. This sample also appeared in a second study, on T cells in Graves' hyperthyroidism and ophthalmopathy. That investigation notes: Uncontrolled infection, other autoimmune disease, pregnancy or lactation excluded patients. Within blood appeared most thyroid clonotypes that had expanded above 0.001.

This specimen consisted of peripheral blood mononuclear cells (PBMCs), obtained at new diagnosis, from a patient treated with antithyroid drugs. This clonotype was sampled from a man aged 35-49 years with Graves disease. The V and J genes are TRBV2 and TRBJ2-3; the D gene is possibly TRBD1 (5 bases). The CDR3 reads CASSQLDKISDTQYF. The CDR3 DNA follows: TGTGCCAGCAGCCAACTGGACAAGATATCAGATACGCAGTATTTT.